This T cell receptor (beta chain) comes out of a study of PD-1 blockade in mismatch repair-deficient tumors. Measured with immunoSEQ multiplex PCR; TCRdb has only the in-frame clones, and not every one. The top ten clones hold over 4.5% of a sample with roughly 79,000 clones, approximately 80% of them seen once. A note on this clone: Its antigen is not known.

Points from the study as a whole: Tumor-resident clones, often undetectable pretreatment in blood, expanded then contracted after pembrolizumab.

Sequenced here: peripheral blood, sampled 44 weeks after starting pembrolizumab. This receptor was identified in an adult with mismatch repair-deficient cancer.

CDR3: CASSSRPPQETQYF. For the CDR3, the DNA is TGTGCCAGCAGCAGCCGCCCGCCCCAAGAGACCCAGTACTTC. The chain uses TRBV7-2 and TRBJ2-5; D remains unclear. Trimming removed 5 bases from V and 1 base from J, with 11 bases in between. Germline-derived CDR1 and CDR2 are SGHTA and FQGNSA. The CDR3 consists of 14 residues.